The clone carrying this T cell receptor (beta chain) was counted a few times. Antigen: not known. These data are taken from a study of blood T cells in healthy people across ages. Overall study results and limits: Naive T cell percentage showed a strong correlation with the diversity of TCR beta. A roughly linear age-dependent decrease characterized TCR beta diversity per million T cells.

Primed by a sample-barcoded 5' primer and a J-beta primer mix, a second PCR proceeded for about 7 to 12 cycles. Template switching added a 12-random-nucleotide identifier to every cDNA molecule. MiXCR, applied by TCRdb to the 5' RACE reads, yields one record per CDR3 protein. Counted here are some 370,000 distinct CDR3 sequences, approximately 52% occurring once; the ten biggest clones make up under 65%. With 2 bases removed from V and 1 base from J, the gap between germline ends came to 15 bases. CDR3 length: 16 amino acids. CDR1 and CDR2 from the germline V gene are MNHEY and SVGEGT. The sample consisted of blood. V and J are TRBV6-2 or TRBV6-3 and TRBJ2-7; the D gene is possibly TRBD2 (6 bases). The sequence was collected from a man in his fifties or sixties in good health. For the CDR3, the DNA is TGTGCCAGCAGTTACGTTGAGGGGAGGAGTTCCTACGAGCAGTACTTC. Residues: CASSYVEGRSSYEQYF.